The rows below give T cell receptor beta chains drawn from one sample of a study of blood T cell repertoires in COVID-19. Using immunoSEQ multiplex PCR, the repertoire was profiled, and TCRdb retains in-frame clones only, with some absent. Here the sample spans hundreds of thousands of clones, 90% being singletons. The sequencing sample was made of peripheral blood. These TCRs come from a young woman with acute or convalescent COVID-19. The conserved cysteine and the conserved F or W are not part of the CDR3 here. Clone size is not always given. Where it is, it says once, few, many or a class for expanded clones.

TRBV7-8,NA,ASSPTDRGPPYEQY
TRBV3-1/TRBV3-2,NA,ASSQGSRAGYT
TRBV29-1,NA,SVASDGTTGLYGYT
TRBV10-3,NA,AISAGQSNTEAF
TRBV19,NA,ASSIGGLVHEQY
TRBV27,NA,ASSFYRGQGREKLF
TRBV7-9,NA,ASSLWSETGELF
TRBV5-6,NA,ASSYIHAVETQY
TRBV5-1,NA,ASKLDSHLNTEAF
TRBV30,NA,AWNTGLSLNEQY
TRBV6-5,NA,ASTKPGGSPLH
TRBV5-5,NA,ASSRSDRSPNEKLF
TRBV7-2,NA,ASSLGGITEAF
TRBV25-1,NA,ASRSTDSYEQY
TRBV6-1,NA,ASSEADRYYGYT
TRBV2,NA,ASSVFGDKEMNTEAF
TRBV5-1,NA,ASNLGTGHNEQF
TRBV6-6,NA,ASSSQGSTEAF
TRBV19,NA,ASRDRALGMNTEAF
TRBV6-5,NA,ASSYDPRTGGNTIY
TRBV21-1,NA,ASSSRPAGGWEQY
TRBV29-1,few,SVEKGNYGYT
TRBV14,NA,ASSQAEGKLGNYQPQH
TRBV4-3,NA,ASSPYSGAPSYNEQF
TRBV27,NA,ASSSYRGGANVLT
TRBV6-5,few,ASIAGPGNQPQH
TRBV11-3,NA,ASSFLAGGTDTQY
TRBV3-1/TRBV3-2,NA,ASSQTIPARGQTGYT
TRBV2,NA,ASSPDRSRSEAF
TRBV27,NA,ASSLGARSSGANVLT
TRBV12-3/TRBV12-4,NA,ASSFGGFTEAF
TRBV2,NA,ASSRQAYGNTIY
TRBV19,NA,ASSIERGRDNYGYT
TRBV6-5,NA,ASSTTGAGNTIY
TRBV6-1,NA,ASSEKQGPYNEQF
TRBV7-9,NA,ASSQKLAKKGYNEQF
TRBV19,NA,ASSIRTPPGGRGGVTQY
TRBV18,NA,ASSADSSYEQY
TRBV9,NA,ASSPQGWVGNTIY
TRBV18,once,ASSQDRRENTEAF
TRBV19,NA,ASSLTSGGAYNEQF
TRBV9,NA,ASSARTSGSTDTQY
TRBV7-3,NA,ASSLLRGTDTQY
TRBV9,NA,ASSVDLGFEAF
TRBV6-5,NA,ASRGQGVREKLF
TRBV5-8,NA,ASSSGEGWGGTEAF
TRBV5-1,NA,ASSLGSSGGVVTQY
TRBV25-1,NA,ASSEYFDSSGNTIY
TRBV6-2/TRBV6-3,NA,ASSYPGGNQPQH
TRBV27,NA,ASGRDGPRYGYT
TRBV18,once,ASSPAEHRGPEAF